The sample holds one count of the clone carrying this T cell receptor (beta chain). The sample originates from a study of cytomegalovirus exposure and HLA in healthy donors. Primers for the PCR totalled 60 Vbeta and 13 Jbeta. Method: immunoSEQ multiplex PCR; TCRdb's copy keeps in-frame clones and lacks some. This table holds roughly 120,000 clones, approximately 80% found once. The CDR3 loop spans 13 amino acids. The rearrangement joins TRBV21-1 to TRBJ2-4; the table assigns TRBD1, which was not confirmed against the DNA. TRBV21-1 is classified as a pseudogene. The TCR sequence derives from a human donor in good health. Sample: PBMCs. DNA for the CDR3: TGTGCCAGCAGCAAAATCAACAAAAACATTCAGTACTTC. Translated, it gives CASSKINKNIQYF.